Below, 5 T cell receptor beta chains from the same sample are listed, as sequenced in a study of cytomegalovirus exposure and HLA in healthy donors. The PCR employed 60 Vbeta primers together with 13 Jbeta primers. Using immunoSEQ multiplex PCR, the repertoire was profiled, and TCRdb retains in-frame clones only, with some absent. This sample contains about 92,000 clones. The sample comprised PBMCs. All receptors come from a man aged 45 to 65 in good health and CMV-seropositive.

The CDR3 DNA follows: TGTGCCAGCAGTTACTCGTCCAGGGCCTCCTACGAGCAGTACTTC. Translating gives CASSYSSRASYEQYF. The chain couples TRBV6-5 to TRBJ2-7, with a possible D match to TRBD1 (5 bases). Trimming cost V 0 bases and J 0 bases, with 9 bases left between them. CDR3 length: 15 amino acids. Per germline, CDR1 MNHEY and CDR2 SVGAGI.

In DNA form, the CDR3 reads TGTGCCAGTAGTGAGAACTATGGCTACACCTTC. The encoded protein is CASSENYGYTF. The chain is built from TRBV19 and TRBJ1-2, with D unclear. Germline assignment: CDR1 LNHDA and CDR2 SQIVND (reference sequence). Trimming took off 5 bases at V and 2 bases at J, with 3 bases between the two ends. CDR3 length: 11 amino acids. Drawing the rest from reference TRBV19 and TRBJ1-2, the complete variable domain is DGGITQSPKYLFRKEGQNVTLSCEQNLNHDAMYWYRQDPGQGLRLIYYSQIVNDFQKGDIAEGYSVSREKKESFPLTVTSAQKNPTAFYLCASSENYGYTFGSGTRLTVV.

This chain connects TRBV4-2 to TRBJ2-3; D not certain. The V and J ends lost 1 base and 2 bases respectively, with 7 bases between them. CDR1 and CDR2 (germline): LGHNA, YNFKEQ. The CDR3 length is 14 residues. The CDR3 sequence: CASSQAVYTDTQYF. In DNA form, the CDR3 reads TGTGCCAGCAGCCAAGCTGTCTACACAGATACGCAGTATTTT.

This sequence joins TRBV19 and TRBJ2-2, with unresolved D. This CDR3 is 16 amino acids long. Germline V gives CDR1 LNHDA, CDR2 SQIVND (reference sequence). V shed 6 bases and J shed 1 base, with 15 bases lying between them. The CDR3 DNA reads TGTGCCAGTAGCTACCGAGAGTATCTGAACACCGGGGAGCTGTTTTTT. This encodes CASSYREYLNTGELFF.

The V gene is TRBV7-3, the J gene TRBJ2-1; D ambiguous. Germline CDR1 reads SGHTA; CDR2 reads FQGTGA. V gave up 3 bases and J gave up 0 bases, with 9 bases separating them. This CDR3 comprises 15 residues. CDR3 DNA: TGTGCCAGCAGCTTTTCGTCGAGCTCCTACAATGAGCAGTTCTTC. As protein: CASSFSSSSYNEQFF.